This T cell receptor beta chain was identified in a study of blood T cell repertoires in COVID-19. The CDR3 totals 14 residues. Germline CDR1 is SGHAT and CDR2 is FQNNGV. Between the trimmed V and J ends, which lost 5 bases and 2 bases, there was a span of 13 bases. Authors' analysis steps: It was from reference gene primer amplification that nucleated cell counts were estimated. Using immunoSEQ multiplex PCR, the repertoire was profiled, and TCRdb retains in-frame clones only, with some absent. D and trimming were read from the DNA, whereas the V and J calls and clone size are those reported in that table. The sample contains about 160,000 clones, approximately 77% of which appear only once. The study assigned cohorts using participant-reported clinical history.

The J gene is TRBJ2-7, the V gene TRBV11-2; tentative D call: TRBD1 (6 bases). The origin of this receptor is a man between 60 and 75 years old who had recovered from COVID-19. Sequencing was carried out using PBMCs or T cells enriched from blood (not recorded which). The CDR3: CASSQLTGAYEQYF. In nucleotides, the CDR3 is TGTGCCAGCAGCCAACTGACAGGAGCCTACGAGCAGTACTTC.